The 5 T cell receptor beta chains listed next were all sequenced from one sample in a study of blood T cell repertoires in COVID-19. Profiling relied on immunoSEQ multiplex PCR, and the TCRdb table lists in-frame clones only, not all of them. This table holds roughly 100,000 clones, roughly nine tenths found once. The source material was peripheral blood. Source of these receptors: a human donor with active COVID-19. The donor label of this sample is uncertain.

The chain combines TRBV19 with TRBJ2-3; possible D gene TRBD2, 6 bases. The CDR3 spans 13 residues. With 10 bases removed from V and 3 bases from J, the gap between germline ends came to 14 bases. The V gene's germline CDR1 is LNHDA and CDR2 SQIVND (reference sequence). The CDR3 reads CATAGSSTDTQYF. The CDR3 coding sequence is TGTGCCACCGCCGGGAGTAGTACAGATACGCAGTATTTT.

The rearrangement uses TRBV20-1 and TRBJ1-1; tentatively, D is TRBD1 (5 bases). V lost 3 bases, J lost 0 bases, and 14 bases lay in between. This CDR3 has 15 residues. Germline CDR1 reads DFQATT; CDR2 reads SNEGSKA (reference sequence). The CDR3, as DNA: TGCAGTGCTAGTGGGATTAGGACAATGAACACTGAAGCTTTCTTT. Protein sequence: CSASGIRTMNTEAFF.

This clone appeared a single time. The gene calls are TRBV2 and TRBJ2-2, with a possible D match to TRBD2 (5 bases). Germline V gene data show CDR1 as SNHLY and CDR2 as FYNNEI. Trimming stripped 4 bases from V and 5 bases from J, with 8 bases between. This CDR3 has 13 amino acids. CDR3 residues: CASSVTRTGELFF. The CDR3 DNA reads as TGTGCCAGCAGTGTTACTAGAACCGGGGAGCTGTTTTTT.

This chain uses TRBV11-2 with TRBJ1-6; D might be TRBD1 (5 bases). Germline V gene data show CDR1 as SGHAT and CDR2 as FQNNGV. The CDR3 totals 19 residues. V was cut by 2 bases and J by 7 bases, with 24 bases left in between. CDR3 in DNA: TGTGCCAGCAGCTTAAGATGGCAGGGAAACGTCGGCGAGAATTCACCCCTCCACTTT. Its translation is CASSLRWQGNVGENSPLHF.

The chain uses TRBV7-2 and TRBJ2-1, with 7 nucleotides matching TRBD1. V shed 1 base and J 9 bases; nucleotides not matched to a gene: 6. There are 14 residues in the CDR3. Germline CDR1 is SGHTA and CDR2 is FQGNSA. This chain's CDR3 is CASSLVLRDSEQFF. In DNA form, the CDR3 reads TGTGCCAGCAGCTTAGTCCTTAGGGACAGTGAGCAGTTCTTC.